This TCR beta chain was obtained from a study of OX40 agonist ivuxolimab in advanced cancers. Overall study: From about 23 to 85 years was the age range, with a mean of around 60 years, and around 80% were male.

Trimming left V 4 bases short and J 1 base short, with 14 bases between. The CDR3 is 15 amino acids. In germline, CDR1 is SGHNT, CDR2 YYREEE (reference sequence). Broader study findings: Clonal expansion among partial responders at 0.1-3.0 mg/kg ranked near the lowest. Dose levels from 0.1 to 3.0 mg/kg saw CD4+ and CD8+ blood T cells expand clonally by week 6.

Notes on this clone: The antigen is unknown.

Generated by immunoSEQ multiplex PCR, the TCRdb table keeps only in-frame clones and is missing some. The sample holds tens of thousands of clones, over 70% seen once. The sequence was collected from an adult with an advanced solid tumor such as melanoma, head and neck, liver or kidney cancer. This rearrangement joins TRBV5-4 to TRBJ2-5, with D maybe TRBD1 (5 bases). Specimen: CD4+ or CD8+ T cells sorted from blood, collected in a trial of the OX40 agonist ivuxolimab. CDR3 residues: CASSQKTGIQETQYF. The DNA for the CDR3 is TGTGCCAGCAGCCAAAAAACAGGAATCCAAGAGACCCAGTACTTC.